Each of the 5 T cell receptor beta chains below was sequenced from the same sample in a study of OX40 agonist ivuxolimab in advanced cancers. Data came from immunoSEQ multiplex PCR; TCRdb stores just in-frame clones and leaves some out. The table includes about 82,000 clones, 70% to 90% detected once. Sample: CD4+ or CD8+ T cells sorted from blood, taken in a trial of the OX40 agonist ivuxolimab. These receptors originate from an adult with an advanced solid tumor such as melanoma, head and neck, liver or kidney cancer.

The V gene is TRBV30, the J gene TRBJ1-1; D is perhaps TRBD1 (6 bases). The V gene lost 0 bases and the J gene lost 3 bases, with 14 bases spanning the gap. CDR3 length: 15 residues. From germline, CDR1 is GTSNPN and CDR2 SVGIG (reference sequence). In DNA form, the CDR3 reads TGTGCCTGGAGTGTATTGGGGGCGGGGGACACTGAAGCTTTCTTT. This encodes CAWSVLGAGDTEAFF.

The chain is built from TRBV6-5 and TRBJ2-3; a weak D match, TRBD1 (6 bases). Germline V CDR1 and CDR2: MNHEY, SVGAGI. Trimming removed 5 bases from V and 1 base from J, with 13 bases in between. CDR3 length equals 15 residues. CDR3 loop: CASSLQGWGTDTQYF. CDR3 DNA: TGTGCCAGCAGTCTACAGGGATGGGGCACAGATACGCAGTATTTT.

The gene calls are TRBV25-1 and TRBJ1-5, with D perhaps matching TRBD1 (5 bases). The ends were cut back, 2 bases at V and 7 bases at J, with 21 bases in the middle. This CDR3 has 17 residues. CDR1 is MGHDK and CDR2 is SYGVNS in the germline V gene. The CDR3 is CASSEGEGARRRQPQHF. CDR3 DNA sequence: TGTGCCAGCAGTGAAGGGGAAGGGGCCCGGCGGAGGCAGCCCCAGCATTTT. Based on the CDR3 plus reference TRBV25-1 and TRBJ1-5, the full variable domain is EADIYQTPRYLVIGTGKKITLECSQTMGHDKMYWYQQDPGMELHLIHYSYGVNSTEKGDLSSESTVSRIRTEHFPLTLESARPSHTSQYLCASSEGEGARRRQPQHFGDGTRLSIL.

This chain links TRBV7-9 with TRBJ2-1; 8 bases map to TRBD2. The J segment lost 6 bases and the V segment lost 2 bases, leaving 6 bases of the junction unmatched. CDR1 SEHNR and CDR2 FQNEAQ come from the germline V gene (reference sequence). The CDR3 has 15 residues. The CDR3 nucleotides are TGTGCCAGCAGCTTACGCGGGGGGATCGGCAATGAGCAGTTCTTC. This encodes CASSLRGGIGNEQFF.

The chain carries TRBV7-6 and TRBJ2-7, with TRBD1 identical over 9 bases. After removal of 5 bases from V and 7 bases from J, the junction contained 9 bases not matched to a gene. The CDR3 has 14 residues. Germline lookup yields CDR1 SGHVS and CDR2 FNYEAQ. The CDR3 reads CASSRQGGPEEQYF. The CDR3 DNA reads as TGTGCCAGCAGCCGACAGGGGGGGCCGGAGGAGCAGTACTTC.